The rows below give T cell receptor beta chains drawn from one sample of a study of cytomegalovirus exposure and HLA in healthy donors. Profiled with immunoSEQ multiplex PCR; TCRdb holds only in-frame clones, not every one. Seen here are around 200,000 clones, more than 65% observed once, and the top ten hold 1.2%. Sequencing was done on a sample of PBMCs. These receptors originate from a girl aged 2 to 9 in good health and CMV-seropositive. Both conserved end residues are part of each CDR3. A D gene is named only where the DNA matches it firmly. For some rows the clone size is stated as once, few or many, or as a class when expanded; others skip it.

J,D,V,size,CDR3,DNA
TRBJ1-5,-,TRBV4-1,-,CASSQDHVQGNQPQHF,TGCGCCAGCAGCCAAGATCACGTACAGGGCAATCAGCCCCAGCATTTT
TRBJ1-1,TRBD1,TRBV6-1,-,CASSLTGGAGTEAFF,TGTGCCAGCAGCCTGACAGGGGGCGCGGGCACTGAAGCTTTCTTT
TRBJ2-3,TRBD1,TRBV5-1,-,CASSFFGTGSTDTQYF,TGCGCCAGCAGCTTCTTTGGGACAGGGAGCACAGATACGCAGTATTTT
TRBJ1-1,TRBD1,TRBV7-6,-,CASSLDRTGVTEAFF,TGTGCCAGCAGCTTAGACAGGACAGGGGTGACTGAAGCTTTCTTT
TRBJ1-4,TRBD1,TRBV18,-,CASSPPGQEGEKLFF,TGTGCCAGCTCACCACCGGGACAGGAGGGGGAAAAACTGTTTTTT
TRBJ2-7,TRBD1,TRBV10-2,-,CASSGGQGAGYEQYF,TGCGCCAGCAGTGGGGGACAGGGGGCGGGCTACGAGCAGTACTTC
TRBJ2-7,-,TRBV2,-,CATASQPSQQYF,TGTGCCACAGCGTCGCAACCTTCCCAGCAGTACTTC
TRBJ1-1,TRBD1,TRBV30,few,CAWDRENTEAFF,TGTGCCTGGGACAGGGAGAACACTGAAGCTTTCTTT
TRBJ2-7,TRBD2,TRBV5-6,-,CASSWGLADPPSEQYF,TGTGCCAGCAGCTGGGGACTAGCGGACCCCCCGAGCGAGCAGTACTTC
TRBJ2-3,TRBD2,TRBV10-2,-,CASSREAQNSQYF,TGCGCCAGCAGCCGGGAGGCCCAAAACTCACAGTATTTT
TRBJ2-7,TRBD2,TRBV6-1,few,CASSEFSGRPYEQYF,TGTGCCAGCAGTGAATTCAGCGGGAGACCATACGAGCAGTACTTC
TRBJ2-7,TRBD1,TRBV30,-,CAWMKGRDRVIYEQYF,TGTGCCTGGATGAAGGGCCGGGACAGGGTCATCTACGAGCAGTACTTC
TRBJ2-1,-,TRBV29-1,-,CSVARGTYNEQFF,TGCAGCGTTGCGCGGGGAACCTACAATGAGCAGTTCTTC
TRBJ1-4,TRBD1,TRBV5-6,-,CASSKGQGKRNEKLFF,TGTGCCAGCAGCAAAGGACAGGGAAAACGAAATGAAAAACTGTTTTTT
TRBJ2-3,TRBD2,TRBV28,-,CASSLTTSGTTDTQYF,TGTGCCAGCAGTTTAACGACTAGCGGAACCACAGATACGCAGTATTTT
TRBJ2-1,TRBD2,TRBV12-5,-,CASGLRLAGGRDEQFF,TGTGCTAGTGGTTTGCGCCTAGCGGGAGGGCGGGATGAGCAGTTCTTC
TRBJ1-5,-,TRBV4-2,-,CASSQALNQPQHF,TGTGCCAGCAGCCAAGCTTTAAATCAGCCCCAGCATTTT
TRBJ2-7,TRBD1,TRBV4-1,-,CASSQAGTDNRREQYF,TGCGCCAGCAGCCAAGCCGGGACAGATAACCGTCGGGAGCAGTACTTC
TRBJ2-3,TRBD2,TRBV11-3,-,CASSLDRAGYTDTQYF,TGTGCCAGCAGCTTAGACAGAGCGGGGTACACAGATACGCAGTATTTT
TRBJ2-6,-,TRBV2,-,CASGLESAGANVLTF,TGTGCCAGCGGACTTGAAAGCGCTGGGGCCAACGTCCTGACTTTC
TRBJ1-2,-,TRBV4-1,once,CASSQEAGFGRGYTF,TGCGCCAGCAGCCAAGAGGCAGGATTTGGGCGTGGCTACACCTTC
TRBJ1-3,TRBD1,TRBV6-1,-,CASSLDRGPGNTIYF,TGTGCCAGCAGTCTAGACAGGGGCCCTGGAAACACCATATATTTT
TRBJ2-6,-,TRBV11-3,once,CASSPRVTGLGANVLTF,TGTGCCAGCAGCCCGAGGGTTACCGGGCTGGGGGCCAACGTCCTGACTTTC
TRBJ1-1,TRBD1,TRBV9,-,CASSLGTGGREAFF,TGTGCCAGCAGCCTCGGGACAGGGGGCCGTGAAGCTTTCTTT
TRBJ2-2,TRBD1,TRBV6-1,-,CASRYRGENGELFF,TGTGCCAGCAGATACAGGGGCGAGAACGGGGAGCTGTTTTTT
TRBJ1-4,-,TRBV18,-,CASSPGLGGELFF,TGTGCCAGCTCACCCGGACTTGGGGGCGAACTGTTTTTT
TRBJ1-6,TRBD1,TRBV18,-,CASSPLGTGVVSPLHF,TGTGCCAGCTCACCCTTGGGGACAGGGGTCGTTTCACCCCTCCACTTT
TRBJ2-7,-,TRBV20-1,-,CSAAGQGEQYF,TGCAGTGCTGCCGGCCAGGGCGAGCAGTACTTC
TRBJ1-3,-,TRBV11-3,-,CASSSGGYTIYF,TGTGCCAGCAGCTCCGGCGGATACACCATATATTTT
TRBJ2-1,TRBD2,TRBV9,-,CASSVEGSSGTHRAYNEQFF,TGTGCCAGCAGCGTAGAGGGGTCTAGCGGGACCCATAGAGCCTACAATGAGCAGTTCTTC
TRBJ2-3,TRBD1,TRBV28,-,CATTGQGADTQYF,TGTGCCACAACCGGACAGGGGGCAGATACGCAGTATTTT
TRBJ1-2,-,TRBV5-6,-,CASSIEARSYTF,TGTGCCAGCAGCATTGAGGCGCGTAGCTACACCTTC
TRBJ2-1,TRBD2,TRBV7-9,-,CASSLRTSGYYNEQFF,TGTGCCAGCAGCTTGAGGACTAGCGGGTACTACAATGAGCAGTTCTTC
TRBJ1-1,TRBD1,TRBV2,few,CASTRQGNTEAFF,TGTGCCAGCACCCGACAGGGGAACACTGAAGCTTTCTTT
TRBJ1-2,TRBD1,TRBV10-3,-,CAIRSQGGSSIGYTF,TGTGCCATCAGATCTCAGGGGGGCTCCAGCATTGGCTACACCTTC
TRBJ1-5,-,TRBV21-1,-,CASNKTGVNLSNQPQHF,TGTGCCAGCAACAAGACAGGGGTTAATCTCAGCAATCAGCCCCAGCATTTT
TRBJ1-2,TRBD1,TRBV6-1,-,CASSTTGPYGYTF,TGTGCCAGCAGTACGACAGGGCCCTATGGCTACACCTTC
TRBJ1-2,TRBD1,TRBV6-5,-,CASSYGAGGGYGYTF,TGTGCCAGCAGTTACGGGGCAGGGGGTGGATATGGCTACACCTTC
TRBJ1-6,-,TRBV5-8,-,CASNRHRSDSPLHF,TGTGCCAGCAACAGACACCGATCGGATTCACCCCTCCACTTT
TRBJ2-1,TRBD2,TRBV19,-,CASSIDSLPSGSNEQFF,TGTGCCAGTAGTATAGATTCTTTGCCTAGCGGGAGCAATGAGCAGTTCTTC
TRBJ2-4,TRBD2,TRBV7-9,-,CASSRRGALAKNIQYF,TGTGCCAGCAGCCGGCGGGGGGCGCTTGCCAAAAACATTCAGTACTTC
TRBJ2-4,-,TRBV15,-,CATSRDRTDNIQYF,TGTGCCACCAGCAGAGATCGCACAGATAACATTCAGTACTTC